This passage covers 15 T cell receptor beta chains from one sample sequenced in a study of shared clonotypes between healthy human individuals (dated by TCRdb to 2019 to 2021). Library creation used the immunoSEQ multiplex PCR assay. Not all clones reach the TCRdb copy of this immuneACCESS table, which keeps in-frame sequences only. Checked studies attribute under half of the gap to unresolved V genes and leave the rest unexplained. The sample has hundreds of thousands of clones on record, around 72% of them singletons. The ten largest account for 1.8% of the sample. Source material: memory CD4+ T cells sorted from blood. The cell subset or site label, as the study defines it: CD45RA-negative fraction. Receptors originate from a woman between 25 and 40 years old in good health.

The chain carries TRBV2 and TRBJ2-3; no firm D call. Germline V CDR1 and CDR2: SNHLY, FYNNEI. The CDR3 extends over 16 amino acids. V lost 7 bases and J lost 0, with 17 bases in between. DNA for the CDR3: TGTGCCAGCACCGAGACTTCGCACATAAGCACAGATACGCAGTATTTT. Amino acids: CASTETSHISTDTQYF.

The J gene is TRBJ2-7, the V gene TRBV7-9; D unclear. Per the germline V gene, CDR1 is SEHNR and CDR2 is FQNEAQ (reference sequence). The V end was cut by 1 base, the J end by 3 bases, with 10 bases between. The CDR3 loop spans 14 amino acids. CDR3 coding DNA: TGTGCCAGCAGCTTAGTGGCAGGAAGCTACGAGCAGTACTTC. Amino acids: CASSLVAGSYEQYF.

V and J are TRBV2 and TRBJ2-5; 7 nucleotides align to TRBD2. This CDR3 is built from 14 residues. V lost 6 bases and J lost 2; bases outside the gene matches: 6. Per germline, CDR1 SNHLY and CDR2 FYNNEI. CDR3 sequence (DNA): TGTGCCAGCAGGCTAGCGGAACTACAAGAGACCCAGTACTTC. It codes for CASRLAELQETQYF.

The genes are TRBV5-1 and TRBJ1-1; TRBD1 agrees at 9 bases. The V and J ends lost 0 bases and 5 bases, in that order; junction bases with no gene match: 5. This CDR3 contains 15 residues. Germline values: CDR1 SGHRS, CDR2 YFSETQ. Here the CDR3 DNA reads TGCGCCAGCAGCTTGGGGGACAGGGATATGACTGAAGCTTTCTTT. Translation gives CASSLGDRDMTEAFF.

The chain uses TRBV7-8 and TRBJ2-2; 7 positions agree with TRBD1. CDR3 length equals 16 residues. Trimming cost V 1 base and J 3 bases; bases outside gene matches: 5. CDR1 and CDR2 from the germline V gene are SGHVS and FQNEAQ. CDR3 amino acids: CASSLGLQGYTGELFF. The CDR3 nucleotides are TGTGCCAGCAGCTTAGGCTTACAGGGGTACACCGGGGAGCTGTTTTTT.

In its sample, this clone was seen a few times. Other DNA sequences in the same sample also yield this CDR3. CDR3 nucleotide sequence: TGTGCCAGCTCTGAAATCTACGAGCAGTACTTC. The encoded protein is CASSEIYEQYF. The chain combines TRBV6-1 with TRBJ2-7; D is ambiguous. The CDR3 sequence is 11 residues long. With 8 bases removed from V and 3 bases from J, the gap between germline ends came to 8 bases. The germline V gene encodes CDR1 MNHNS and CDR2 SASEGT.

The CDR3 spells CASSLDLYRYSNQPQHF. The CDR3 DNA reads TGTGCCAGCAGCTTAGACTTGTACCGATATAGCAATCAGCCCCAGCATTTT. The chain couples TRBV7-8 to TRBJ1-5, with unresolved D. The CDR3 sequence is 17 residues long. Per germline, CDR1 SGHVS and CDR2 FQNEAQ. V was cut by 1 base and J by 0 bases, with 13 bases left in between.

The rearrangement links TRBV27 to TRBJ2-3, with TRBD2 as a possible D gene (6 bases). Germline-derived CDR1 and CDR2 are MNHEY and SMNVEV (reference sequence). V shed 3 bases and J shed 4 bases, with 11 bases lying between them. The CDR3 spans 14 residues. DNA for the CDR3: TGTGCCAGCAGTTTGCGGGAAACAGCAGATACGCAGTATTTT. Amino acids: CASSLRETADTQYF.

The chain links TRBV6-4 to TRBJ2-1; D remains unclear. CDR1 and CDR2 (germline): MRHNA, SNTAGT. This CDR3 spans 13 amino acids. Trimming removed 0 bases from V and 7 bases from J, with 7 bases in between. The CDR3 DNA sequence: TGTGCCAGCAGTGACTCATCACTAAATGAGCAGTTCTTC. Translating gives CASSDSSLNEQFF.

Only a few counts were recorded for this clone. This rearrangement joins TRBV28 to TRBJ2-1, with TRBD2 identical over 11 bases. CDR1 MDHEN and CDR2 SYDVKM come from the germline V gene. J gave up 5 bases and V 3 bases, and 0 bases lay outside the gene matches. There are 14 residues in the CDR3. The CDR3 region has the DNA TGTGCCAGCAGTTTGGGACTAGCGGACAATGAGCAGTTCTTC. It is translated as CASSLGLADNEQFF.

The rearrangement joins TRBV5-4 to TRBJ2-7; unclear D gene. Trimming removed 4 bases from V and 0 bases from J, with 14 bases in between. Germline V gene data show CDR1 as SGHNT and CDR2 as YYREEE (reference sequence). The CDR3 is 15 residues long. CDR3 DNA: TGTGCCAGCAGCGGGCCAGGAGCTAACTCCTACGAGCAGTACTTC. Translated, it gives CASSGPGANSYEQYF.

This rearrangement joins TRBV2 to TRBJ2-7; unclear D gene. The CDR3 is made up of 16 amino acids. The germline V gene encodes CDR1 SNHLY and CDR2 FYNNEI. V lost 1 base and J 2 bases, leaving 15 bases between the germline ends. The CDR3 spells CASSEGPFEDPYEQYF. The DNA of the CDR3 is TGTGCCAGCAGTGAAGGGCCCTTCGAAGACCCCTACGAGCAGTACTTC. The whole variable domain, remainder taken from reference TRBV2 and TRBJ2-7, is EPEVTQTPSHQVTQMGQEVILRCVPISNHLYFYWYRQILGQKVEFLVSFYNNEISEKSEIFDDQFSVERPDGSNFTLKIRSTKLEDSAMYFCASSEGPFEDPYEQYFGPGTRLTVT.

The DNA for the CDR3 is TGTGCCAGCGGGAGGTTTAGGGCCCTTCCTCGAGAGCAGTTCTTC. This gives the protein CASGRFRALPREQFF. The chain couples TRBV27 to TRBJ2-1, with D possibly being TRBD2 (6 bases). The germline CDR1 and CDR2 sequences are MNHEY and SMNVEV (reference sequence). The CDR3 loop spans 15 amino acids. Trimming cost V 8 bases and J 10 bases, with 24 bases left between them.

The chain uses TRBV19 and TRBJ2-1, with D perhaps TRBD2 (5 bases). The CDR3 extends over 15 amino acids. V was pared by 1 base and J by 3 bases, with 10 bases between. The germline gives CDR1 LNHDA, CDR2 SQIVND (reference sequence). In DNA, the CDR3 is TGTGCCAGTAGTATAGGACGGGATAGCTACAATGAGCAGTTCTTC. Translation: CASSIGRDSYNEQFF.

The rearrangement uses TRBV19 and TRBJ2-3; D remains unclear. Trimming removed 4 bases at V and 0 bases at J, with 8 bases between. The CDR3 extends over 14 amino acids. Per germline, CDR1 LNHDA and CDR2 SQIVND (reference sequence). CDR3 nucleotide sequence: TGTGCCAGTAGTAGCTACCCTAGCACAGATACGCAGTATTTT. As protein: CASSSYPSTDTQYF.